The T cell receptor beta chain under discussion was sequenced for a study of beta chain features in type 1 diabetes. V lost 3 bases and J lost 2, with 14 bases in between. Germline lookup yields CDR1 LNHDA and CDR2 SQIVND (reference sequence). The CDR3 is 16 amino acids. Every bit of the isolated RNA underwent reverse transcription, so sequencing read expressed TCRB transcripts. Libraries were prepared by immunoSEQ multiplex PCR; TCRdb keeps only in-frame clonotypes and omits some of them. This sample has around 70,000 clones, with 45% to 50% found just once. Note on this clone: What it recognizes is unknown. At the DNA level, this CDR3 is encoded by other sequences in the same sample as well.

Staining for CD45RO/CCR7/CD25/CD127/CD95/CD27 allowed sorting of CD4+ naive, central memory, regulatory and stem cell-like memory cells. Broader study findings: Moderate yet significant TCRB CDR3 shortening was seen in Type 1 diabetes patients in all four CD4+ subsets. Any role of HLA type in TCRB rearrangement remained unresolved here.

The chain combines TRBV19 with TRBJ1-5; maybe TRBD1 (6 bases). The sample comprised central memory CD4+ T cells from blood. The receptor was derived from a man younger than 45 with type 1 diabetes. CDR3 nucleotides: TGTGCCAGTAGTATGACACAGGGAGTAGGCAATCAGCCCCAGCATTTT. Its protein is CASSMTQGVGNQPQHF.